The sequence of this TCR beta chain was determined in a study of cytomegalovirus exposure and HLA in healthy donors. V was trimmed by 2 bases and J by 0 bases, leaving 4 bases between them. Germline CDR1 is SGHTA and CDR2 is FQGNSA. The CDR3 is made up of 13 amino acids. A note on this clone: Its antigen is unidentified.

General study points: There were approximately 150 TCR beta chains listed as cytomegalovirus-associated.

It was with 60 Vbeta and 13 Jbeta primers that the PCR ran. Authors' data handling: Later, 80 million or so unique TCR beta chains were counted in an analysis, and around 11 million of them were shared. Libraries were prepared by immunoSEQ multiplex PCR; TCRdb keeps only in-frame clonotypes and omits some of them. That table furnishes V, J and clone size, whereas the DNA furnished D and trimming. The sample yields under 250,000 clones, 82% seen once. This clonotype was sampled from a man aged 40-50 years in good health and CMV-seropositive. The chain employs TRBV7-2 and TRBJ1-1; D uncertain. Sequenced material: PBMCs. CDR3 loop: CASSLSMNTEAFF. CDR3 in DNA: TGTGCCAGCAGCTTATCCATGAACACTGAAGCTTTCTTT.